The 6 T cell receptor beta chains in this list originate from one sample, sequenced in a study of regulatory T cells in long-lasting Graves disease. The authors built TCR beta libraries using iRepertoire HTBI primers and Arm-PCR of CDR3 regions. TCRdb re-derived calls from the multiplex PCR reads in MiXCR, one entry per CDR3 protein. The sample records about 450,000 distinct CDR3 sequences, about 15% being singletons. Time point given: newly diagnosed GD, antithyroid drugs for less than 3 months. After RNA was extracted from PBMCs, the TCR library was made from it. In addition, the sample was reused for a study of T cells in Graves' hyperthyroidism and ophthalmopathy.

This specimen consisted of peripheral blood mononuclear cells (PBMCs), obtained at new diagnosis, from a patient treated with antithyroid drugs. These receptor sequences come from a woman under 40 with Graves disease.

This clonotype has at least ten counts. The chain links TRBV12-3 or TRBV12-4 to TRBJ2-1; 10 nucleotides line up with TRBD2. The CDR3 is 16 amino acids. V was pared by 6 bases and J by 7 bases, with 12 bases of the junction left unmatched. DNA for the CDR3: TGTGCCAGCAGCCCACAAAGCGGGAGGGCCGGGAATGAGCAGTTCTTC. Protein sequence: CASSPQSGRAGNEQFF.

This clonotype was seen a few times. The rearrangement links TRBV11-2 to TRBJ1-1, with no clear D. Germline values: CDR1 SGHAT, CDR2 FQNNGV. V was clipped by 10 bases and J by 8 bases, with 14 bases between them. The CDR3 has 11 amino acids. In nucleotides, the CDR3 is TGTGCCACCCAAACCGGGCCAGAAGCTTTCTTT. It specifies CATQTGPEAFF.

This chain uses TRBV20-1 with TRBJ1-2; TRBD1 is a possible D gene (5 bases). The germline gives CDR1 DFQATT, CDR2 SNEGSKA (reference sequence). The CDR3 is 16 amino acids. The CDR3 coding sequence is TGCAGACCACCCCCTGCCGGGGCGGGGGTGGATCATGGCTACACCTTC. Residues: CRPPPAGAGVDHGYTF.

This clonotype was counted ten times or more. The J gene is TRBJ2-5, the V gene TRBV10-3, with 10 positions matching TRBD2. Losses at the gene ends were 8 bases for V and 3 bases for J; bases not matched to a gene: 12. CDR1 ENHRY and CDR2 SYGVKD come from the germline V gene. The length of the CDR3 is 16 residues. The chain's CDR3 is CAISGAAGTSEETQYF. CDR3 DNA sequence: TGTGCCATCTCCGGGGCGGCGGGGACTAGCGAAGAGACCCAGTACTTC.

This clonotype was detected ten times or more. The chain employs TRBV20-1 and TRBJ2-1; 8 nucleotides match TRBD2. The CDR3 contains 14 residues. The junction had 4 bases not matched to a gene; V was cut back by 1 base and J by 5 bases. From germline, CDR1 is DFQATT and CDR2 SNEGSKA (reference sequence). Here the CDR3 DNA reads TGCAGTGCTAGAGCCTGGCGGGGGGACAATGAGCAGTTCTTC. Translation gives CSARAWRGDNEQFF.

The sample holds many counts of this clonotype. V usage is TRBV4-1 and J usage is TRBJ2-3; D is tentatively TRBD1 or TRBD2 (5 bases each). Trimming removed 3 bases from V and 0 bases from J, with 13 bases in between. In germline, CDR1 is MGHRA, CDR2 YSYEKL. CDR3 length: 16 residues. CDR3 protein: CASSQPSGQSTDTQYF. CDR3 nucleotide sequence: TGCGCCAGCAGCCAGCCTTCGGGGCAGAGCACAGATACGCAGTATTTT.